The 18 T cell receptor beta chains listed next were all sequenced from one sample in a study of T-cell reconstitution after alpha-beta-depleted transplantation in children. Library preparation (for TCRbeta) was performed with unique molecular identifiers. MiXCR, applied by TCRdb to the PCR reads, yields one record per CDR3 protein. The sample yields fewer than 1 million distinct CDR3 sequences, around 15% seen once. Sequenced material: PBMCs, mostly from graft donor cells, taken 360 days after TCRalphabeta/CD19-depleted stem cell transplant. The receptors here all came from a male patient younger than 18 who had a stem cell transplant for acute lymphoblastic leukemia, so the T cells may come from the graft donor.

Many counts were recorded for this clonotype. For the CDR3, the DNA is TGCAGCGTTTACTTAGAGGAGTATAGCTCTGGGGCCAACGTCCTGACTTTC. Translating gives CSVYLEEYSSGANVLTF. This sequence joins TRBV29-1 and TRBJ2-6; D gene unclear. V gave up 5 bases and J gave up 0 bases, with 17 bases separating them. The CDR3 runs 17 residues. Germline-derived CDR1 and CDR2 are SQVTM and ANQGSEA.

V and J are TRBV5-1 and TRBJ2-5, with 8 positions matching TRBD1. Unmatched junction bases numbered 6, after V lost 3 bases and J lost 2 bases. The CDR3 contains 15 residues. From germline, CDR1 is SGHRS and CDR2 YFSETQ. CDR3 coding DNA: TGCGCCAGCAGCTCCTATTGGACAGGGCAAGAGACCCAGTACTTC. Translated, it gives CASSSYWTGQETQYF.

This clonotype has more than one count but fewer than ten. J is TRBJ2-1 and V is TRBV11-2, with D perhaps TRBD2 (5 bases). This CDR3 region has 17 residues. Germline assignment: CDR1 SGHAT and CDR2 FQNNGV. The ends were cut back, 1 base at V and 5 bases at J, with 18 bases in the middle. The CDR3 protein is CASSLGRGRGRNNEQFF. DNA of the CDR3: TGTGCCAGCAGCTTAGGACGAGGGCGAGGTCGGAACAATGAGCAGTTCTTC.

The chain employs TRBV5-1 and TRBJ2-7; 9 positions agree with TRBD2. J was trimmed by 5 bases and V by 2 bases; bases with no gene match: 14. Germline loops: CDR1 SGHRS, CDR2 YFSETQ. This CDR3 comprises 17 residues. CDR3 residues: CASSFWERAGGSNEQYF. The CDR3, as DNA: TGCGCCAGCAGCTTTTGGGAACGAGCGGGAGGATCCAACGAGCAGTACTTC.

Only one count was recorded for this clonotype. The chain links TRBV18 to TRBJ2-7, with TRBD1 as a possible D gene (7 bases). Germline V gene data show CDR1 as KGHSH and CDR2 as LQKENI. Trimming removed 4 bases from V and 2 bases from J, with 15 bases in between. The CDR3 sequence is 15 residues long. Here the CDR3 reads CASSRRQGGAYEQYF. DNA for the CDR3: TGTGCCAGCTCACGAAGACAGGGAGGCGCCTACGAGCAGTACTTC. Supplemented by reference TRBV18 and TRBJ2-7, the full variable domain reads NAGVMQNPRHLVRRRGQEARLRCSPMKGHSHVYWYRQLPEEGLKFMVYLQKENIIDESGMPKERFSAEFPKEGPSILRIQQVVRGDSAAYFCASSRRQGGAYEQYFGPGTRLTVT.

The CDR3 reads CASSPTSNGDTQYF. CDR3 in DNA: TGTGCCAGCAGCCCCACTAGCAACGGGGATACGCAGTATTTT. J is TRBJ2-3 and V is TRBV7-3; TRBD2 is a possible D gene (6 bases). In germline, CDR1 is SGHTA, CDR2 FQGTGA. The CDR3 length is 14 residues. Between the trimmed V and J ends, which lost 5 bases and 6 bases, there was a span of 15 bases.

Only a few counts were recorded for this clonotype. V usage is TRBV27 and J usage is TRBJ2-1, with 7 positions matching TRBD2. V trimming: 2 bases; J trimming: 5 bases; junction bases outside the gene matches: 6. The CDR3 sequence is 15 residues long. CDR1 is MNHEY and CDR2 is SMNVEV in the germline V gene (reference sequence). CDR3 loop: CASSLRLAANNEQFF. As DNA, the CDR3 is TGTGCCAGCAGTTTAAGGCTAGCGGCTAACAATGAGCAGTTCTTC.

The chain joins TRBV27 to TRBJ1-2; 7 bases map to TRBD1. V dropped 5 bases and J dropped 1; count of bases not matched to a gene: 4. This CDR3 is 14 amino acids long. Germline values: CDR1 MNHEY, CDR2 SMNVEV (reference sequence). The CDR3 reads CASSPGQRNYGYTF. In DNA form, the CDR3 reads TGTGCCAGCAGTCCGGGACAGCGTAACTATGGCTACACCTTC.

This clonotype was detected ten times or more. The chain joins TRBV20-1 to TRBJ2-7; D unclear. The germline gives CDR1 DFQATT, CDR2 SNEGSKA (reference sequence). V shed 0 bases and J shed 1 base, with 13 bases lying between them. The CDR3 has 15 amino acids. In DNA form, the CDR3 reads TGCAGTGCTAGAGATAGCACGGGCCCATCCTACGAGCAGTACTTC. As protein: CSARDSTGPSYEQYF.

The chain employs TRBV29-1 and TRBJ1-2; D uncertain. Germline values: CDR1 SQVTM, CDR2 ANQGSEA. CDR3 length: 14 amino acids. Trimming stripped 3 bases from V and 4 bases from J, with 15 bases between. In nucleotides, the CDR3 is TGCAGCGTTGAGGGCCTCACCCGGGGCTATGGCTACACCTTC. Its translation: CSVEGLTRGYGYTF.

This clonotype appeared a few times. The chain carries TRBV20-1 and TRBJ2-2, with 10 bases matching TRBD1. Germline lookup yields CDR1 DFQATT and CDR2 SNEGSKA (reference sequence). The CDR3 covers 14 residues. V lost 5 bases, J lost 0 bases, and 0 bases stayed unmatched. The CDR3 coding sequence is TGCAGTGCTGGACAGGGGGCGAACACCGGGGAGCTGTTTTTT. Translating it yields CSAGQGANTGELFF.

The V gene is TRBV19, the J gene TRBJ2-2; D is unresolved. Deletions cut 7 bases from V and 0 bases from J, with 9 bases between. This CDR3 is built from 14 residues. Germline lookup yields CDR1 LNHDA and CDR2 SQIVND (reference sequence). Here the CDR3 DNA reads TGTGCCAGTAAATGGCGTTCGAACACCGGGGAGCTGTTTTTT. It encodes CASKWRSNTGELFF.

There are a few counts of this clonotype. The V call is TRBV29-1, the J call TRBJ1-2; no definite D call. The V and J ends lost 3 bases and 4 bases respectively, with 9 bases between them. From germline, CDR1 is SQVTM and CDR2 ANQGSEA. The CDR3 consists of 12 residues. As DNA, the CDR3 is TGCAGCGTTGAGTACTCTCGCTATGGCTACACCTTC. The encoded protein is CSVEYSRYGYTF.

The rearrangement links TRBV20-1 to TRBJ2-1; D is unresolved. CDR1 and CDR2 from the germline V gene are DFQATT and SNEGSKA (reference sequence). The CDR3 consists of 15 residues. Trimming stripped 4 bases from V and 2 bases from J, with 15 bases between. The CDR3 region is CSATLSDSAYNEQFF. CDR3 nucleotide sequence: TGCAGTGCTACCCTTTCCGACTCGGCCTACAATGAGCAGTTCTTC.

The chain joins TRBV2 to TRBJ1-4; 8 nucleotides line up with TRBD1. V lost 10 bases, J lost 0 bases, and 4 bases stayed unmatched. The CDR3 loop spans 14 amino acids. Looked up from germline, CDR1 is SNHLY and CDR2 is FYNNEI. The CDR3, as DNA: TGTGCCACCTTGGACAGGGCAACTAATGAAAAACTGTTTTTT. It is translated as CATLDRATNEKLFF. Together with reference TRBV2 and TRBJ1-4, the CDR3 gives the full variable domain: EPEVTQTPSHQVTQMGQEVILRCVPISNHLYFYWYRQILGQKVEFLVSFYNNEISEKSEIFDDQFSVERPDGSNFTLKIRSTKLEDSAMYFCATLDRATNEKLFFGSGTQLSVL.

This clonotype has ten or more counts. The CDR3 sequence: CASSATGQSSYNEQFF. CDR3 DNA: TGTGCCAGCAGCGCCACGGGACAGAGCTCCTACAATGAGCAGTTCTTC. V is TRBV7-2 and J is TRBJ2-1, with TRBD1 matching 7 bases. With 5 bases clipped from V and 0 bases from J, the junction kept 7 bases outside the gene matches. The CDR3 contains 16 residues. The germline gives CDR1 SGHTA, CDR2 FQGNSA.

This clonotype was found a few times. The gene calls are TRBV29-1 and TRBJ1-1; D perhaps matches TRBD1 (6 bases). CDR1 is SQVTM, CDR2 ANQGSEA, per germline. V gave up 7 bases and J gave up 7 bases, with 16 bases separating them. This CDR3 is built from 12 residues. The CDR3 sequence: CSAPRGAGEAFF. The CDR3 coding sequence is TGCAGCGCCCCACGGGGGGCGGGTGAAGCTTTCTTT.

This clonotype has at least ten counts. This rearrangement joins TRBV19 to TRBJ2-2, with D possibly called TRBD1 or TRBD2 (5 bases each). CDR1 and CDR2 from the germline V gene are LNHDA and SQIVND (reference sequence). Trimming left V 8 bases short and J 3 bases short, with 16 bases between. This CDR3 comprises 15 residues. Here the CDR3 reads CASHNQGAHTGELFF. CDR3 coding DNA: TGTGCCAGTCACAACCAGGGAGCCCACACCGGGGAGCTGTTTTTT. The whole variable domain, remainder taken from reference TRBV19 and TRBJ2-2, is DGGITQSPKYLFRKEGQNVTLSCEQNLNHDAMYWYRQDPGQGLRLIYYSQIVNDFQKGDIAEGYSVSREKKESFPLTVTSAQKNPTAFYLCASHNQGAHTGELFFGEGSRLTVL.